Listed below are T cell receptor beta chains from one sample, sequenced in a study of OX40 agonist ivuxolimab in advanced cancers. TCRdb's table, derived via immunoSEQ multiplex PCR, lists solely in-frame clones and lacks some. The data show 50,000 to 75,000 clones, roughly 86% seen once. Sequencing used CD4+ or CD8+ T cells sorted from blood, obtained in a trial of the OX40 agonist ivuxolimab. The receptors originated from an adult with an advanced solid tumor such as melanoma, head and neck, liver or kidney cancer. CDR3s include the opening cysteine and the closing phenylalanine or tryptophan. Each record gives: V gene, clone size, J gene, D gene, CDR3 protein, CDR3 DNA. D genes are given only for firm matches. Some rows mark clone size as missing; the rest say once, few, many or name a class of expanded clone.

TRBV28	NA	TRBJ2-5	NA	CASSLGGGPEETQYF	TGTGCCAGCAGTTTAGGCGGCGGGCCAGAAGAGACCCAGTACTTC
TRBV19	once	TRBJ1-6	TRBD1	CASSEGTGDSPLHF	TGTGCCAGTAGCGAAGGGACAGGAGATTCACCCCTCCACTTT
TRBV14	NA	TRBJ2-7	NA	CASSQEFQGKVYEQYF	TGTGCCAGCAGCCAAGAGTTTCAGGGTAAAGTGTACGAGCAGTACTTC
TRBV7-9	few	TRBJ2-5	TRBD1	CASSSKGTGGRVAQYF	TGTGCCAGCAGTTCTAAGGGGACAGGCGGACGTGTGGCCCAGTACTTC
TRBV5-1	NA	TRBJ1-1	TRBD1	CASSRGQGATEAFF	TGCGCCAGCAGTAGGGGACAGGGGGCCACTGAAGCTTTCTTT
TRBV4-1	NA	TRBJ2-1	NA	CASRGGRSSYNEQFF	TGCGCCAGCAGGGGTGGGAGGAGCTCCTACAATGAGCAGTTCTTC
TRBV6-1	NA	TRBJ1-5	NA	CASSGTSQPQHF	TGTGCCAGCAGTGGGACAAGTCAGCCCCAGCATTTT
TRBV7-2	NA	TRBJ2-1	TRBD2	CASSLVRSGSQFF	TGTGCCAGCAGCTTAGTGCGTAGCGGGTCGCAGTTCTTC
TRBV18	NA	TRBJ2-3	NA	CASSGTSTDTQYF	TGTGCCAGCTCAGGGACTAGCACAGATACGCAGTATTTT
TRBV19	NA	TRBJ2-7	NA	CASSLGVLGEQYF	TGTGCCAGTAGTTTGGGGGTACTTGGCGAGCAGTACTTC
TRBV6-6	NA	TRBJ2-1	TRBD1	CASSYSTGVEQFF	TGTGCCAGCAGTTACTCGACAGGGGTTGAGCAGTTCTTC
TRBV9	NA	TRBJ2-7	NA	CASSVGGTLMDEQYF	TGTGCCAGCAGCGTAGGGGGGACCCTAATGGACGAGCAGTACTTC
TRBV2	NA	TRBJ2-5	TRBD2	CASSEAEGGRAAETQYF	TGTGCCAGCAGTGAGGCTGAGGGCGGGAGGGCCGCAGAGACCCAGTACTTC
TRBV28	NA	TRBJ1-2	TRBD1	CASSPPDRMRGYTF	TGTGCCAGCAGTCCCCCGGACAGGATGCGTGGCTACACCTTC
TRBV25-1	NA	TRBJ2-3	NA	CASGGRGSTDTQYF	TGTGCCAGTGGTGGGCGGGGCAGCACAGATACGCAGTATTTT
TRBV28	NA	TRBJ1-4	NA	CASSFGTLAGGEKLFF	TGTGCCAGCAGTTTCGGTACCCTTGCAGGAGGTGAAAAACTGTTTTTT
TRBV5-4	NA	TRBJ1-2	NA	CASSFPGPGDYGYTF	TGTGCCAGCAGTTTCCCGGGACCTGGGGACTATGGCTACACCTTC
TRBV5-5	NA	TRBJ1-4	NA	CASSLESNEKLFF	TGTGCCAGCAGCCTCGAGAGCAATGAAAAACTGTTTTTT
TRBV6-6	NA	TRBJ1-3	NA	CASSLKTASPIQTIYF	TGTGCCAGCAGTCTAAAGACAGCATCCCCAATCCAGACCATATATTTT
TRBV11-2	NA	TRBJ2-1	NA	CASSLAVAYNEQFF	TGTGCCAGCAGCTTAGCGGTTGCCTACAATGAGCAGTTCTTC
TRBV5-8	NA	TRBJ2-4	NA	CASSVRTVIQYF	TGTGCCAGCAGCGTAAGGACGGTCATTCAGTACTTC
TRBV7-2	NA	TRBJ2-5	TRBD2	CASSIAGGPKTQYF	TGTGCCAGCAGCATAGCGGGGGGGCCGAAGACCCAGTACTTC
TRBV7-8	NA	TRBJ1-5	NA	CASSSANNQPQHF	TGTGCCAGCAGCTCCGCCAACAATCAGCCCCAGCATTTT
TRBV2	NA	TRBJ2-5	TRBD1	CASSTWTGEATQYF	TGTGCCAGCAGTACTTGGACAGGGGAAGCGACCCAGTACTTC
TRBV11-2	NA	TRBJ1-2	TRBD1	CASSRGPRGGGDYGYTF	TGTGCCAGCAGCCGAGGACCTCGAGGGGGCGGTGACTATGGCTACACCTTC
TRBV19	NA	TRBJ2-3	NA	CASSGSTDTQYF	TGTGCCAGCAGTGGGAGCACAGATACGCAGTATTTT
TRBV2	NA	TRBJ2-7	NA	CASSGQVVYEQYF	TGTGCCAGCAGTGGTCAGGTCGTCTACGAGCAGTACTTC